One sample yielded the 21 T cell receptor beta chains listed below, sequenced in a study of T cell responses to AZD1222 COVID-19 vaccine. TCRdb's copy holds only in-frame clones and misses some; the assay was immunoSEQ multiplex PCR. The sample carries 84,000 or so clones, approximately 89% recorded once. The sample in question was peripheral blood, obtained on day 0 of AZD1222 vaccination. The receptors derive from an adult in good health.

This chain links TRBV7-2 with TRBJ2-7; 9 bases fit TRBD1. Trimming took 1 base from V and 2 from J; bases not matched to a gene: 9. This CDR3 is built from 17 residues. Germline CDR1 is SGHTA and CDR2 is FQGNSA. DNA of the CDR3: TGTGCCAGCAGCTTAGGGCCCGGGACAGGGAGAACCTACGAGCAGTACTTC. Protein sequence: CASSLGPGTGRTYEQYF. The full variable domain, its missing parts supplied by reference TRBV7-2 and TRBJ2-7, is GAGVSQSPSNKVTEKGKDVELRCDPISGHTALYWYRQSLGQGLEFLIYFQGNSAPDKSGLPSDRFSAERTGGSVSTLTIQRTQQEDSAVYLCASSLGPGTGRTYEQYFGPGTRLTVT.

V gene TRBV18 combines with J gene TRBJ1-2; possibly TRBD1 for D (5 bases). V was clipped by 1 base and J by 4 bases, with 13 bases between them. The CDR3 contains 15 residues. Looked up from germline, CDR1 is KGHSH and CDR2 is LQKENI. This chain's CDR3 is CASSPLAGISYGYTF. CDR3 DNA sequence: TGTGCCAGCTCACCACTTGCAGGGATTAGCTATGGCTACACCTTC. The variable domain in full, with the rest retrieved from reference TRBV18 and TRBJ1-2, is NAGVMQNPRHLVRRRGQEARLRCSPMKGHSHVYWYRQLPEEGLKFMVYLQKENIIDESGMPKERFSAEFPKEGPSILRIQQVVRGDSAAYFCASSPLAGISYGYTFGSGTRLTVV.

The chain links TRBV5-4 to TRBJ2-3; D is unresolved. Germline values: CDR1 SGHNT, CDR2 YYREEE (reference sequence). Trimming left V 4 bases short and J 5 bases short, with 11 bases between. The CDR3 totals 13 residues. The CDR3 here is CASSRALEDTQYF. The DNA of the CDR3 is TGTGCCAGCAGCAGGGCCCTGGAAGATACGCAGTATTTT.

This clone is a singleton in its sample. The chain recombines TRBV5-1 with TRBJ2-7, with D hard to call. Trimming removed 3 bases from V and 2 bases from J, with 9 bases in between. Germline CDR1 SGHRS, CDR2 YFSETQ. CDR3 length equals 13 residues. CDR3 nucleotides: TGCGCCAGCAGCTCCAGAACCGCCTACGAGCAGTACTTC. The encoded protein is CASSSRTAYEQYF.

The rearrangement links TRBV7-9 to TRBJ1-5; D unresolved. Germline V gives CDR1 SEHNR, CDR2 FQNEAQ (reference sequence). The CDR3 has 14 residues. Trimming stripped 5 bases from V and 1 base from J, with 9 bases between. The DNA of the CDR3 is TGTGCCAGCAGCCATGACACGAGCAATCAGCCCCAGCATTTT. Its translation is CASSHDTSNQPQHF.

The chain recombines TRBV7-2 with TRBJ1-2; D is possibly TRBD1 (5 bases). Germline values: CDR1 SGHTA, CDR2 FQGNSA. CDR3 length equals 13 residues. V was pared by 2 bases and J by 2 bases, with 6 bases between. Here the CDR3 reads CASSLNRNYGYTF. The CDR3 nucleotides are TGTGCCAGCAGCTTAAACAGGAACTATGGCTACACCTTC.

V usage is TRBV7-9 and J usage is TRBJ1-2; TRBD1 matches 7 bases. Germline CDR1 reads SEHNR; CDR2 reads FQNEAQ (reference sequence). V was pared by 5 bases and J by 8 bases, with 11 bases of the junction left unmatched. This CDR3 region has 14 residues. The DNA for the CDR3 is TGTGCCAGCAGCGATAAAGGGGGCGTGGAGGGCTACACCTTC. Translation gives CASSDKGGVEGYTF.

The chain carries TRBV14 and TRBJ2-1; 8 nucleotides agree with TRBD2. The junction had 10 bases not matched to a gene; V was cut back by 4 bases and J by 8 bases. Germline V lookup: CDR1 SGHDN, CDR2 FVKESK. The CDR3 runs 15 residues. CDR3 sequence reads: CASSRGLALKDEQFF. The CDR3 DNA is TGTGCCAGCAGCCGAGGACTAGCCCTAAAGGATGAGCAGTTCTTC.

The rearrangement uses TRBV5-5 and TRBJ1-2, with 7 bases identical to TRBD1. The CDR3 is 15 residues long. The V gene end was trimmed by 1 base and the J gene end by 5 bases; junction bases not matched to a gene: 8. Germline-derived CDR1 and CDR2 are SGHKS and YYEKEE (reference sequence). The chain's CDR3 is CASSLTGTEFYGYTF. The CDR3 DNA is TGTGCCAGCAGCTTGACCGGGACAGAGTTTTATGGCTACACCTTC.

The chain recombines TRBV27 with TRBJ2-5; the D call may be TRBD1 or TRBD2 (7 bases each). The CDR3 sequence is 16 residues long. V gave up 5 bases and J gave up 2 bases, with 18 bases separating them. The germline V gene has CDR1 MNHEY and CDR2 SMNVEV (reference sequence). The CDR3 protein is CASSPYRGGAQETQYF. CDR3 DNA sequence: TGTGCCAGCAGTCCCTACAGGGGAGGGGCGCAAGAGACCCAGTACTTC.

This clone was counted only a few times. V usage is TRBV2 and J usage is TRBJ1-5, with 10 bases that match TRBD1. Germline V CDR1 and CDR2: SNHLY, FYNNEI. V shed 5 bases and J 5 bases; nucleotides not matched to a gene: 3. The CDR3 spans 14 residues. CDR3 nucleotide sequence: TGTGCCAGCAGTCAGGACAGGGGGTATCAGCCCCAGCATTTT. This sequence encodes CASSQDRGYQPQHF. The full variable domain, completed using reference TRBV2 and TRBJ1-5, is EPEVTQTPSHQVTQMGQEVILRCVPISNHLYFYWYRQILGQKVEFLVSFYNNEISEKSEIFDDQFSVERPDGSNFTLKIRSTKLEDSAMYFCASSQDRGYQPQHFGDGTRLSIL.

The V and J genes are TRBV21-1 and TRBJ2-2; TRBD2, the D gene given by the table, was not confirmed from the DNA. TRBV21-1 is a documented pseudogene. This CDR3 spans 11 amino acids. The CDR3 nucleotides are TGTGCCAGCGCACCATACTGGGAGCTGTTTTTT. Amino acid sequence: CASAPYWELFF.

The genes are TRBV5-1 and TRBJ1-1; perhaps TRBD1 as D (6 bases). Trimming pared 5 bases from V and 8 bases from J, leaving 13 bases between. The CDR3 contains 12 residues. Germline V CDR1 and CDR2: SGHRS, YFSETQ. CDR3: CASSLGQREAFF. The CDR3 nucleotides are TGCGCCAGCAGTCTCGGACAGAGAGAAGCTTTCTTT.

The rearrangement uses TRBV19 and TRBJ1-1; the match to TRBD1 covers 8 bases. Germline V lookup: CDR1 LNHDA, CDR2 SQIVND (reference sequence). The CDR3 has 13 amino acids. The junction had 3 bases not matched to a gene; V was cut back by 5 bases and J by 4 bases. The CDR3 is CASSQGQGTEAFF. The CDR3 DNA is TGTGCCAGTAGTCAAGGACAGGGCACTGAAGCTTTCTTT.

The CDR3 region is CASSLGGQGWQGEQYF. The CDR3 DNA sequence: TGTGCCAGCAGCTTAGGGGGACAGGGTTGGCAGGGCGAGCAGTACTTC. The chain joins TRBV7-6 to TRBJ2-7, with 9 bases aligning to TRBD1. The J segment lost 6 bases and the V segment lost 1 base, leaving 10 bases of the junction unmatched. CDR1 is SGHVS, CDR2 FNYEAQ, per germline. This CDR3 has 16 residues.

Here the CDR3 DNA reads TGTGCCAGCAGCAACGGACAGGGAGACTATGGCTACACCTTC. It is translated as CASSNGQGDYGYTF. The V call is TRBV7-2, the J call TRBJ1-2; the match to TRBD1 covers 8 bases. Germline V lookup: CDR1 SGHTA, CDR2 FQGNSA. The junction had 5 bases not matched to a gene; V was cut back by 5 bases and J by 3 bases. The length of the CDR3 is 14 residues.

This chain connects TRBV5-1 to TRBJ2-2; D uncertain. The CDR3 is 15 amino acids. Germline values: CDR1 SGHRS, CDR2 YFSETQ. V was cut by 1 base and J by 6 bases, with 13 bases left in between. The CDR3 nucleotides are TGCGCCAGCAGCTTGAATAGGGCCTCCCCCGGGGAGCTGTTTTTT. Encoded protein: CASSLNRASPGELFF.

This clone was picked up one time. The V call is TRBV5-4, the J call TRBJ2-3; TRBD1 aligns across 7 bases. The germline gives CDR1 SGHNT, CDR2 YYREEE (reference sequence). The CDR3 extends over 14 amino acids. The V and J ends lost 4 bases and 2 bases, in that order; junction bases with no gene match: 4. The CDR3 region is CASSPTGPTDTQYF. In nucleotides, the CDR3 is TGTGCCAGCAGCCCGACAGGGCCCACAGATACGCAGTATTTT.

V and J are TRBV2 and TRBJ2-2; D gene uncertain. The V gene's germline CDR1 is SNHLY and CDR2 FYNNEI. The CDR3 has 15 amino acids. The ends were cut back, 7 bases at V and 2 bases at J, with 14 bases in the middle. The CDR3 sequence: CASTLGRSNTGELFF. Here the CDR3 DNA reads TGTGCCAGCACGTTGGGCCGATCAAACACCGGGGAGCTGTTTTTT.

This clone was detected a few times. The chain links TRBV6-6 to TRBJ2-1; 8 bases are shared with TRBD1. CDR3 length equals 14 residues. The J segment lost 5 bases and the V segment lost 5 bases, leaving 5 bases of the junction unmatched. Germline V gives CDR1 MNHNY, CDR2 SVGAGI (reference sequence). CDR3 nucleotides: TGTGCCAGCAGTCCCGGGACAGGTCACAATGAGCAGTTCTTC. This translates into CASSPGTGHNEQFF.

The V gene is TRBV16, the J gene TRBJ1-2; D unresolved. The CDR3 is 15 residues long. The V end lost 2 bases, the J end lost 2 bases, and 12 bases lay between the germline ends. Germline CDR1 is KGHSY and CDR2 is FQNENV. The CDR3 reads CASSQPDILNYGYTF. The DNA of the CDR3 is TGTGCCAGCAGCCAACCAGACATCTTAAACTATGGCTACACCTTC.